This section outlines one T cell receptor beta chain sequence together with its context. Its antigen remains unknown. Produced via immunoSEQ multiplex PCR; TCRdb's table is partial and in-frame only. The sample carries 40,000 to 50,000 clones, 57% recorded once. Investigators sourced around 2 micrograms of genomic DNA from cryopreserved PBMCs for TCR beta libraries. These data belong to a study of cytotoxic CD8 clonotypes in ibrutinib-treated CLL. General observations from the study: Clonality was elevated at ibrutinib response and had returned toward baseline at progression. Lymph node repertoires were not studied, and sampling times were unmatched.

Germline V lookup: CDR1 LGHNT, CDR2 FRNRAP. With 1 base removed from V and 6 bases from J, the gap between germline ends came to 12 bases. The CDR3 consists of 15 residues. The TCR sequence derives from a human donor with chronic lymphocytic leukemia. The chain joins TRBV12-5 to TRBJ2-2; no definite D call. The input for sequencing was PBMCs, taken after 24 months of ibrutinib treatment. In DNA form, the CDR3 reads TGTGCTAGTGGTTTGGGACACCTCACACCCGGGGAGCTGTTTTTT. This translates into CASGLGHLTPGELFF.